Below, 14 T cell receptor beta chains from the same sample are listed, as sequenced in a study of T cells in women clearing cervical HPV infection. Only in-frame clones appear in the TCRdb table, and some are missing; sequencing was by immunoSEQ multiplex PCR. The specimen's table records about 25,000 clones. Input material: blood buffy coat. The receptors shown here come from a woman between 18 and 70 years old with a cervical HPV16 infection that either progressed to CIN3+ or cleared (not recorded which).

Comment on this clone: From the germline J gene comes the end of the CDR3, since the read stops 3 residues before it. V is TRBV28 and J is TRBJ2-3; TRBD2 agrees at 9 bases. This CDR3 comprises 15 residues. Germline V CDR1 and CDR2: MDHEN, SYDVKM. The J segment lost 3 bases and the V segment lost 2 bases, leaving 3 bases of the junction unmatched. CDR3: CASSLAGGGTDTQYF. The sequenced part of the CDR3 DNA is TGTGCCAGCAGTTTAGCGGGAGGGGGTACAGATACG. Based on the CDR3 plus reference TRBV28 and TRBJ2-3, the full variable domain is DVKVTQSSRYLVKRTGEKVFLECVQDMDHENMFWYRQDPGLGLRLIYFSYDVKMKEKGDIPEGYSVSREKKERFSLILESASTNQTSMYLCASSLAGGGTDTQYFGPGTRLTVL.

Concerning this clone itself: The observed sequence ends 3 residues before the CDR3 terminus, with the missing tail filled in from the germline J gene. The chain joins TRBV5-1 to TRBJ1-2; D is unresolved. The V gene lost 1 base and the J gene lost 2 bases, with 15 bases spanning the gap. This CDR3 contains 16 residues. From germline, CDR1 is SGHRS and CDR2 YFSETQ. This CDR3 reads CASSLNVPGSNYGYTF. CDR3 DNA (partial): TGCGCCAGCAGCTTGAATGTTCCCGGGTCCAACTATGGC.

As to this clone: The read ends 3 residues early relative to the CDR3; the germline J gene fills the gap. The gene calls are TRBV7-9 and TRBJ2-3, with 8 nucleotides matching TRBD2. This CDR3 comprises 15 residues. Germline CDR1 is SEHNR and CDR2 is FQNEAQ (reference sequence). The CDR3 sequence: CASSLDRTSSETQYF. The DNA read from the CDR3 is TGTGCCAGCAGCTTAGACAGGACTAGCAGCGAGACG.

Concerning this clone itself: The read stops 3 residues short of the end of the CDR3; the missing end is completed from the germline J gene. V is TRBV20-1 and J is TRBJ2-5; 7 bases fit TRBD1. The CDR3 consists of 13 residues. CDR1 DFQATT and CDR2 SNEGSKA come from the germline V gene (reference sequence). The V gene end was trimmed by 6 bases and the J gene end by 6 bases; junction bases not matched to a gene: 10. The DNA read from the CDR3 is TGCAGTGCAGAAAGAGGCAGGGGGAAGACC. Encoded protein: CSAERGRGKT. The CDR3 reads in full as CSAERGRGKTQYF.

As for this clone: The sequenced fragment ends 3 residues before the CDR3 boundary, so the rest is inferred from the germline J gene. V and J are TRBV19 and TRBJ1-1; D gene unclear. The CDR3 extends over 11 amino acids. CDR1 and CDR2 (germline): LNHDA, SQIVND (reference sequence). V lost 7 bases and J 2 bases, leaving 5 bases between the germline ends. CDR3 DNA (partial): TGTGCCAGTATCCGTAACACTGAA. It is translated as CASIRNTE. The CDR3 reads in full as CASIRNTEAFF.

Details on this clone: Read sequence stops 3 residues before the CDR3 end, and the germline J gene provides the missing end. The chain combines TRBV23-1 with TRBJ2-1; weak D call: TRBD2 (6 bases). TRBV23-1 is reported as an ORF; its role is uncertain. This CDR3 spans 15 amino acids. The germline V and J ends were trimmed by 7 bases and 4 bases, with 17 bases remaining between them. CDR3 region: CASIPGRGKYNEQFF. The covered CDR3 bases are TGCGCCAGCATCCCCGGCCGGGGGAAGTACAATGAG.

About this clone: The read gets to within 3 residues of the CDR3 end, and the germline J gene fills in the rest. The chain has TRBV18 and TRBJ1-2, with D maybe TRBD1 (6 bases). Germline values: CDR1 KGHSH, CDR2 LQKENI. The CDR3 contains 18 residues. The covered CDR3 bases are TGTGCCAGCTCAACACTAGCGGGGGGCACGAGCTCCTACAATGAC. Residues: CASSTLAGGTSSYND. The whole CDR3 reads CASSTLAGGTSSYNDYTF.

As to this clone: The read finishes 3 residues shy of the CDR3 end, and the germline J gene is used to complete it. The chain joins TRBV10-1 to TRBJ1-1, with 8 bases aligning to TRBD1. V lost 5 bases, J lost 4 bases, and 9 bases stayed unmatched. This CDR3 spans 15 amino acids. Per the germline V gene, CDR1 is WNHNN and CDR2 is SYGVQD (reference sequence). The sequenced CDR3 bases are TGCGCCAGCAGTATCGGACAGGGTGAAGGCACTGAA. Amino acid sequence: CASSIGQGEGTE. The full-length CDR3 reads as CASSIGQGEGTEAFF.

With respect to this clone: The sequenced fragment ends 3 residues before the CDR3 boundary, so the rest is inferred from the germline J gene. The chain carries TRBV5-6 and TRBJ2-2; D is perhaps TRBD1 (5 bases). Per the germline V gene, CDR1 is SGHDT and CDR2 is YYEEEE. The CDR3 extends over 15 amino acids. CDR3 bases read: TGTGCCAGCAGCCCCAGGGTGACTGGGGCCAACGTG. Its protein product is CASSPRVTGANV. The whole CDR3 protein is CASSPRVTGANVLFF. Together with reference TRBV5-6 and TRBJ2-2, the CDR3 gives the full variable domain: DAGVTQSPTHLIKTRGQQVTLRCSPKSGHDTVSWYQQALGQGPQFIFQYYEEEERQRGNFPDRFSGHQFPNYSSELNVNALLLGDSALYLCASSPRVTGANVLFFGEGSRLTVL.

The CDR3 sequence is CASSLEGGGAEDYKNIQYF. CDR3 DNA, as far as it was read: TGCGCCAGCAGCTTGGAAGGAGGGGGCGCAGAGGACTACAAAAACATT. The V and J genes are TRBV5-1 and TRBJ2-4; weak D call: TRBD1 (7 bases). Read sequence stops 3 residues before the CDR3 end, and the germline J gene provides the missing end. V gave up 0 bases and J gave up 3 bases, with 22 bases separating them. Germline V gene data show CDR1 as SGHRS and CDR2 as YFSETQ. CDR3 length: 19 residues. Full variable domain (outside the CDR3, taken from reference TRBV5-1 and TRBJ2-4): KAGVTQTPRYLIKTRGQQVTLSCSPISGHRSVSWYQQTPGQGLQFLFEYFSETQRNKGNFPGRFSGRQFSNSRSEMNVSTLELGDSALYLCASSLEGGGAEDYKNIQYFGAGTRLSVL.

With regard to this clone: Read sequence stops 3 residues before the CDR3 end, and the germline J gene provides the missing end. The chain combines TRBV2 with TRBJ2-3, with D possibly TRBD2 on 6 matching bases. CDR3 size: 15 residues. Trimming shortened V by 5 bases and J by 0 bases, and 12 bases separated the two germline ends. The V gene's germline CDR1 is SNHLY and CDR2 FYNNEI. CDR3 amino acids: CASSTGEGSTDTQYF. CDR3 DNA, as far as it was read: TGTGCCAGCAGTACGGGAGAGGGGAGCACAGATACG.

Of note for this clone: The read gets to within 3 residues of the CDR3 end, and the germline J gene fills in the rest. This chain connects TRBV19 to TRBJ2-6; 9 nucleotides match TRBD1. The trim removed 0 bases at V and 2 bases at J, leaving 2 bases unmatched. Germline values: CDR1 LNHDA, CDR2 SQIVND (reference sequence). This CDR3 contains 17 residues. Incomplete CDR3 DNA: TGTGCCAGTAGTATAGACAGACAGGGGGCTGGGGCCAACGTC. Protein: CASSIDRQGAGANV. The whole CDR3 region reads CASSIDRQGAGANVLTF. Looking up the rest from reference TRBV19 and TRBJ2-6 gives the full variable domain: DGGITQSPKYLFRKEGQNVTLSCEQNLNHDAMYWYRQDPGQGLRLIYYSQIVNDFQKGDIAEGYSVSREKKESFPLTVTSAQKNPTAFYLCASSIDRQGAGANVLTFGAGSRLTVL.

Points on this clone: The read terminates 3 residues before the CDR3 end, so the remaining end is supplied by the germline J gene. The rearrangement joins TRBV29-1 to TRBJ1-1, with 10 bases fitting TRBD1. This CDR3 is built from 11 residues. Germline V gene lookup returns CDR1 SQVTM and CDR2 ANQGSEA. CDR3 sequence reads: CSVWDRGQAFF. CDR3 DNA, as far as it was read: TGCAGCGTTTGGGACAGGGGCCAG.

With regard to this clone: The read terminates 3 residues before the CDR3 end, so the remaining end is supplied by the germline J gene. This chain links TRBV5-1 with TRBJ1-2; the D is unclear. The germline V gene encodes CDR1 SGHRS and CDR2 YFSETQ. Trimming took 0 bases from V and 4 from J, leaving 13 bases between them. The CDR3 sequence is 15 residues long. CDR3 sequence reads: CASSLVQVGGYGYTF. CDR3 DNA, as far as it was read: TGCGCCAGCAGCTTGGTCCAAGTCGGCGGCTATGGC.